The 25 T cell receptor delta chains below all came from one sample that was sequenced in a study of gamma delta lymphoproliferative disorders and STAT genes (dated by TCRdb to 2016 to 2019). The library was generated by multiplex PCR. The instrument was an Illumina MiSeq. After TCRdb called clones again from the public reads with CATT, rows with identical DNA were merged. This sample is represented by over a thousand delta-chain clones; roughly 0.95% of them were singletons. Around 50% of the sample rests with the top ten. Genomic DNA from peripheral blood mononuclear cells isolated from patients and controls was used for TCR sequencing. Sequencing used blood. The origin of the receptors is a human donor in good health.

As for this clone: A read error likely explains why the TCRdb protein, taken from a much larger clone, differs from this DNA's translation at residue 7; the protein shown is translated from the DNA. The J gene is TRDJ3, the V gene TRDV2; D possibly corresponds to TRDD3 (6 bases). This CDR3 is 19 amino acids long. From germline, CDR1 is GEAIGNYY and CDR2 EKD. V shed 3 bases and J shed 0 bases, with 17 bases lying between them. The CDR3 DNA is TGTGCCTGTGACTCCACCATGGGGGGGGTCTCCTGGGACACCCGACAGATGTTTTTC. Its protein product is CACDSTMGGVSWDTRQMFF.

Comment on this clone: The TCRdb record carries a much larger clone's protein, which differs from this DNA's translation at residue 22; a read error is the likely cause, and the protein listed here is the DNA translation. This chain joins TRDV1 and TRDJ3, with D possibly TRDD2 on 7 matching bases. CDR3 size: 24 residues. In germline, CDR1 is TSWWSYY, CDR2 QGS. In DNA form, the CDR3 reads TGTGCTCTTGGGGAACTTTCCTTCTTTTTCCTACGTACTGGGAGCTCCTGGGACACCCGACAGACGTTTTTC. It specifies CALGELSFFFLRTGSSWDTRQTFF.

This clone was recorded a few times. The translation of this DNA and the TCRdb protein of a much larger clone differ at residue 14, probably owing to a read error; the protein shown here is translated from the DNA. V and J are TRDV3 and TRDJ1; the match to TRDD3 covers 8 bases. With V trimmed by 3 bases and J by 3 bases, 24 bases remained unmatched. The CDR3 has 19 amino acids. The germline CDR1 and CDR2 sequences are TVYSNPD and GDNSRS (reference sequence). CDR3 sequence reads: CAFSCYNLLGGAYADKLIF. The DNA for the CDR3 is TGTGCCTTCTCTTGCTATAATTTACTGGGGGGGGCGTACGCCGATAAACTCATCTTT.

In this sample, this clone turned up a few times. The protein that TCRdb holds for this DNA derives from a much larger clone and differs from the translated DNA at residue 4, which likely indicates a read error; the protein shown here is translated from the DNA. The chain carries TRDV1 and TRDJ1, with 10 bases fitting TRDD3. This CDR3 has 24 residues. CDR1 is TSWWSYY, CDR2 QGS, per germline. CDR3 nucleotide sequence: TGTGCTCTTAGGGAACGGCCCGTCCCCCTTCCTATTGTTTGGGGGATACCGGATACCGATAAACTCATCTTT. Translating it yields CALRERPVPLPIVWGIPDTDKLIF.

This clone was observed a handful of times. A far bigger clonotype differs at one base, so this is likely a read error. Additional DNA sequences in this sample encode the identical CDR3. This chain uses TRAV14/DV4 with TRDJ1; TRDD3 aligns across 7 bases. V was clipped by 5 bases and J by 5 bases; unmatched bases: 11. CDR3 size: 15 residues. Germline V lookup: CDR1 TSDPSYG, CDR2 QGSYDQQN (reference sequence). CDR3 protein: CAMRLSSWGLDKLIF. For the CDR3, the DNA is TGTGCAATGAGATTGTCCTCCTGGGGGTTGGATAAACTCATCTTT.

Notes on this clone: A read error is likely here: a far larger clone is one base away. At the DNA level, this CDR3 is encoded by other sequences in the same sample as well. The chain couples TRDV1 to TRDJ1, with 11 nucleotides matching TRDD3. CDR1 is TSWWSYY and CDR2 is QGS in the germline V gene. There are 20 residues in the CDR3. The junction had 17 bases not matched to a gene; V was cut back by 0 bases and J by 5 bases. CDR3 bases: TGTGCTCTTGGGGAACTAGAATACCCTCGCCGTACTGGGGGATATGATAAACTCATCTTT. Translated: CALGELEYPRRTGGYDKLIF.

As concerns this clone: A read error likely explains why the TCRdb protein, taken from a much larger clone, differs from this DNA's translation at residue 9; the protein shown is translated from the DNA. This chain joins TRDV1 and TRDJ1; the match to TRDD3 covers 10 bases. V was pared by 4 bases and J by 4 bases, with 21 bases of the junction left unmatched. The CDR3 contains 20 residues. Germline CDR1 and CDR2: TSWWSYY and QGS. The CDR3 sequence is CALGVAFLLGGYATIDKLIF. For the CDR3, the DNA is TGTGCTCTTGGGGTCGCCTTCCTATTGGGGGGATACGCCACGATCGATAAACTCATCTTT.

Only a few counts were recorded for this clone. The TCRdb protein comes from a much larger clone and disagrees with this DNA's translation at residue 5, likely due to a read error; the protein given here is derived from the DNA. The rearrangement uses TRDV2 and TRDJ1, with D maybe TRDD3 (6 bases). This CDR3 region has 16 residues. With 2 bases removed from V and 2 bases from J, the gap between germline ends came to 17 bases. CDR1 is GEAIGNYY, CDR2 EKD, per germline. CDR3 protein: CACDIVGARGTDKLIF. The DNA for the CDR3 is TGTGCCTGTGACATCGTGGGGGCCCGGGGAACCGATAAACTCATCTTT.

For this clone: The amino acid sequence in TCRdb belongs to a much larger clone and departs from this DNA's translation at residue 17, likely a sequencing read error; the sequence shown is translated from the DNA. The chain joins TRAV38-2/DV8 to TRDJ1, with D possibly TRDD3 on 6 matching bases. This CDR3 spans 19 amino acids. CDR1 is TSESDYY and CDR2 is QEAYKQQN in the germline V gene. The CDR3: CAFMKPQGGGWGFTDKFIF. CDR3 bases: TGTGCTTTCATGAAGCCACAGGGTGGCGGGTGGGGGTTCACCGATAAATTCATCTTT.

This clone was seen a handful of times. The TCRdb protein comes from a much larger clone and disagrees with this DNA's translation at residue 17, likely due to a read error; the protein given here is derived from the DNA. In DNA form, the CDR3 reads TGTGCTCTTGGGGAACAGCCCCTACTGGGGGATACGTACACCGATAAACCCATCTTT. This gives the protein CALGEQPLLGDTYTDKPIF. The V call is TRDV1, the J call TRDJ1; 13 bases line up with TRDD3. Germline CDR1 and CDR2: TSWWSYY and QGS. The CDR3 extends over 19 amino acids.

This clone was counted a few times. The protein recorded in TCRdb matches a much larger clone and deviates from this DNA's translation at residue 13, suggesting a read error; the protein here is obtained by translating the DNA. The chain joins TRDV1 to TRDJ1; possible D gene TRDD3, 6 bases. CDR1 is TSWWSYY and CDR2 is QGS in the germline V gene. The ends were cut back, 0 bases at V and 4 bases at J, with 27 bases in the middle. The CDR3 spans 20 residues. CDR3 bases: TGTGCTCTTGGGGAACTAGAATACCCTCGCCGTACTGAGGGATACGATAAACTCATCTTT. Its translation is CALGELEYPRRTEGYDKLIF.

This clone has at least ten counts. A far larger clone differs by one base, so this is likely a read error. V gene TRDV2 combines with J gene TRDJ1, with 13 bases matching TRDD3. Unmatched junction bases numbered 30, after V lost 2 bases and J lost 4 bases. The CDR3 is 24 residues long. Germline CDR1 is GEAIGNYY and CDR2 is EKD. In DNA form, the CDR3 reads TGTGCCTGTGACAGCCTTAACTGGGGGATACGCGATCAGGGCGAAGGTCGGGCGCTCGATAAACTCATCTTT. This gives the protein CACDSLNWGIRDQGEGRALDKLIF.

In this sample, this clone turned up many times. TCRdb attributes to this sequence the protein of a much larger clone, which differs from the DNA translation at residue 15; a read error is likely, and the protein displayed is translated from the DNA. The CDR3 nucleotides are TGTGCCTGTGACACCCTACGACTGGGGGATAACACCGATAAACCCATCTTT. It encodes CACDTLRLGDNTDKPIF. The chain joins TRDV2 to TRDJ1, with 11 bases fitting TRDD3. Germline V lookup: CDR1 GEAIGNYY, CDR2 EKD. The CDR3 runs to 17 residues.

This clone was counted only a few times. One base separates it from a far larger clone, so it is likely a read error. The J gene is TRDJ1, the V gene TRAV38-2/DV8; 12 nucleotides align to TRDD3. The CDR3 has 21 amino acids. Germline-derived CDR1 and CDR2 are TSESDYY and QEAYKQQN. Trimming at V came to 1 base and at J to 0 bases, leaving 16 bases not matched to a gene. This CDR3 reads CAYRSTILGDTYTWYTDKLIF. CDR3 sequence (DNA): TGTGCTTATAGGAGCACAATACTGGGGGATACCTATACATGGTACACCGATAAACTCATCTTT.

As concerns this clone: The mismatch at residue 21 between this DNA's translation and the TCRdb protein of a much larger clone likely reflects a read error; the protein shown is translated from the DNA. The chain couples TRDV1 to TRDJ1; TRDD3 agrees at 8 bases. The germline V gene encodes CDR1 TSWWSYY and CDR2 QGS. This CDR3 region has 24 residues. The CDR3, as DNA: TGTGCTCTTGGGGAATATTTGGTCGCCAATTTCATAACTGGGGGCCCGAAGTACACCGATAGACTCATCTTT. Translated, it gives CALGEYLVANFITGGPKYTDRLIF.

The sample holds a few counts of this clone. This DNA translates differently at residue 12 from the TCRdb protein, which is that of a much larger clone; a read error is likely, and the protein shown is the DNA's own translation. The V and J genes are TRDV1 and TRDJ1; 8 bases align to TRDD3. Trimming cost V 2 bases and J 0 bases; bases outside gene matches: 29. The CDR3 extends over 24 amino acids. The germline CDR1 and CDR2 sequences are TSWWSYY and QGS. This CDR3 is CALGEYLVANFTTGGPKYTDKLIF. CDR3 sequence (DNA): TGTGCTCTTGGGGAATATTTGGTCGCCAATTTCACAACTGGGGGCCCGAAGTACACCGATAAACTCATCTTT.

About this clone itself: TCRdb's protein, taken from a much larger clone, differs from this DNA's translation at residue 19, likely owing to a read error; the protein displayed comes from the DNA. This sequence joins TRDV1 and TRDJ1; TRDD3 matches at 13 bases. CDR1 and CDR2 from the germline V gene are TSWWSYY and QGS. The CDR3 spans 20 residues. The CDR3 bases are TGTGCTCTTGGGGAACTAGAATACCCTCGCCGTACTGGGGGATACGATAAACTCACCTTT. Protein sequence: CALGELEYPRRTGGYDKLTF.

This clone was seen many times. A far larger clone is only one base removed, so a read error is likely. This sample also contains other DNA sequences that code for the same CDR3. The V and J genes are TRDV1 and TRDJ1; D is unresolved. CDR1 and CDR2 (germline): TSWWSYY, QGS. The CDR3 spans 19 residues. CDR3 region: CALGPYLYVLVPYTDKLIF. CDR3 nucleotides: TGTGCCCTTGGGCCTTACCTGTACGTTTTGGTTCCGTACACCGATAAACTCATCTTT.

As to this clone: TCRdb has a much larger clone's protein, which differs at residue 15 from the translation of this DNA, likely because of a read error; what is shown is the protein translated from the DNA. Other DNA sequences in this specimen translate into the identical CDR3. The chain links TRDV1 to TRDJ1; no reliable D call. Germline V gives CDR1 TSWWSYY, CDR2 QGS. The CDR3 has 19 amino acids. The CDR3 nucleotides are TGTGCTCTTGGGCCTTACCTGTACGTTTTGGTTCCGTACACCGAAAAACTCATCTTT. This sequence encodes CALGPYLYVLVPYTEKLIF.

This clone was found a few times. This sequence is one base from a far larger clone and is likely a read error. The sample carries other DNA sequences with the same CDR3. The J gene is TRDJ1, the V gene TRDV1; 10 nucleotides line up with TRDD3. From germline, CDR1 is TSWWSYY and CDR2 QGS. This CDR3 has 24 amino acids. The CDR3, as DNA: TGTGCGCTTGGGGAACGGCCCGTCCCCCTTCCTATTGTTTGGGGGATACCGGATACCGATAAACTCATCTTT. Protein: CALGERPVPLPIVWGIPDTDKLIF.

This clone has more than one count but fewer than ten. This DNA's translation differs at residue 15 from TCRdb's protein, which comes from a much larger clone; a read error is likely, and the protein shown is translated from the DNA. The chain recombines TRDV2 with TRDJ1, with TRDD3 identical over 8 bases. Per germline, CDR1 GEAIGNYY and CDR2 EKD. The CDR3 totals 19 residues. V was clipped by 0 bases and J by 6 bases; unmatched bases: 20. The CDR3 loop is CACDTLLQASTGGFNKLIF. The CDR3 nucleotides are TGTGCCTGTGACACCCTCCTTCAAGCCAGTACTGGGGGGTTCAATAAACTCATCTTT.

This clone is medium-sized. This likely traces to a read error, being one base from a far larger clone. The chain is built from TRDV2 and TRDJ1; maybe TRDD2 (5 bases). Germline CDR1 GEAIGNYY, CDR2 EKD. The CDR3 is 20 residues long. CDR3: CACDTMSSYGANYYTDKPIF. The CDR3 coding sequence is TGTGCCTGTGACACTATGAGCTCCTATGGAGCCAACTATTACACCGATAAACCCATCTTT.

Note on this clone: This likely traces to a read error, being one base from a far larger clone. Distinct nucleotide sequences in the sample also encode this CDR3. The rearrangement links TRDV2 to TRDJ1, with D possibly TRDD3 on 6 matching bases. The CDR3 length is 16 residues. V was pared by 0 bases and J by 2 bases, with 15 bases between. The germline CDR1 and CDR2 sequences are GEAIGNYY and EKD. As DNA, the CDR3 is TGTGCCTGTGACACCGTGGGGGCCAGGGGAACCGATAAACTCATCTTT. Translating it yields CACDTVGARGTDKLIF.

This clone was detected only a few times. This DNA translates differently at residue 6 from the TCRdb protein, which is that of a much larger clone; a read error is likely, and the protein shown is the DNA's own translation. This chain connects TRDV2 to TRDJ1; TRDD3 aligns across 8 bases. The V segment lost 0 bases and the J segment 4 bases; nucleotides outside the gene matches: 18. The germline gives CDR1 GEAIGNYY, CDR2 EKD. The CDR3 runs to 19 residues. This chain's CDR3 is CACDTFLQASTGGFDKLIF. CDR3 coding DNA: TGTGCCTGTGACACCTTCCTTCAAGCCAGTACTGGGGGGTTCGATAAACTCATCTTT.

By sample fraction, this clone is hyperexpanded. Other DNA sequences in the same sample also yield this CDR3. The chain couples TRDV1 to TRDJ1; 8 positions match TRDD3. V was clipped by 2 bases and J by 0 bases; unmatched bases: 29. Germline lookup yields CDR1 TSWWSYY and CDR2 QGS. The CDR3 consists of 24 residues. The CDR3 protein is CALGEYLVANFITGGPKYTDKLIF. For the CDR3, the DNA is TGTGCTCTTGGGGAATATTTGGTCGCCAATTTCATAACTGGGGGCCCGAAGTACACCGATAAACTCATCTTT.